This TCR beta chain appears in the sequencing data of a study of cytomegalovirus exposure and HLA in healthy donors. Trimming took off 3 bases at V and 1 base at J, with 13 bases between the two ends. CDR1 and CDR2 from the germline V gene are SGDLS and YYNGEE. The CDR3 has 15 residues. On this clone itself: Its matching antigen is unknown.

Both 60 Vbeta primers and 13 Jbeta primers went into the PCR. Libraries were prepared by immunoSEQ multiplex PCR; TCRdb keeps only in-frame clonotypes and omits some of them. The table records 150,000 to 200,000 clones, almost 85% of them present only once. Study-level findings and limits: When analyzed later, the rates of TCR association showed variation by HLA locus, with DRB1 the most and HLA-C the fewest.

The chain uses TRBV9 and TRBJ1-1; weak D call: TRBD1 (6 bases). This TCR was sampled from a woman aged 45-65 years in good health and CMV-seronegative. The material sequenced was PBMCs. CDR3: CASSGGRGGNTEAFF. In DNA form, the CDR3 reads TGTGCCAGCAGCGGAGGAAGAGGGGGGAACACTGAAGCTTTCTTT.